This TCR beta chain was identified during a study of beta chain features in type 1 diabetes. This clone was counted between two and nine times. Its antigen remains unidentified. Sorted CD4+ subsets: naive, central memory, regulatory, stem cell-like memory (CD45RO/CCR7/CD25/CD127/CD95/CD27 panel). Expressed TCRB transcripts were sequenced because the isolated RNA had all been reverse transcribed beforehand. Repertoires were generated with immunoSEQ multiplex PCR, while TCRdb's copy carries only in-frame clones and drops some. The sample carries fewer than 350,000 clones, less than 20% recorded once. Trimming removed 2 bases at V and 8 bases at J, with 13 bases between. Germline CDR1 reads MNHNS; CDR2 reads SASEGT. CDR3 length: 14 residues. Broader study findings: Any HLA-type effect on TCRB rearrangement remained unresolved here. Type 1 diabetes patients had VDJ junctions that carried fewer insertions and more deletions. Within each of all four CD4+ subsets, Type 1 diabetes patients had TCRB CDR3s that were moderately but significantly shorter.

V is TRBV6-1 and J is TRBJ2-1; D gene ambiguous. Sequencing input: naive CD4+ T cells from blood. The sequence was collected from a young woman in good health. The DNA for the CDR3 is TGTGCCAGCAGTGAACCCGGTCTTAAATATGAGCAGTTCTTC. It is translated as CASSEPGLKYEQFF.